This passage covers 14 T cell receptor beta chains from one sample sequenced in a study of blood T cell repertoires in COVID-19 (dated by TCRdb to about 2020). The method was the immunoSEQ multiplex PCR assay. TCRdb retrieved this table from immuneACCESS and kept in-frame rearrangements only. Not all clones are present; in checked studies, unresolved V genes account for under half, and no reason is known for the remainder. In this sample the table shows about 110,000 clones, about 80% of which occur a single time. In total, the top ten clones hold about a sixth of the sample. Sequencing used peripheral blood. The receptor set was obtained from a woman at least 80 years old with active or convalescent COVID-19.

The chain has TRBV6-5 and TRBJ2-1; 7 bases align to TRBD2. The CDR3 consists of 16 residues. Per the germline V gene, CDR1 is MNHEY and CDR2 is SVGAGI. The V and J ends lost 4 bases and 7 bases, in that order; junction bases with no gene match: 13. The CDR3 nucleotides read TGTGCCAGCAGTTCCCGCCCGGGACTAAGTCGTAATGAGCAGTTCTTC. This encodes CASSSRPGLSRNEQFF.

J is TRBJ2-6 and V is TRBV9; D ambiguous. The V end was cut by 4 bases, the J end by 0 bases, with 11 bases between. The CDR3 covers 16 residues. CDR1 is SGDLS, CDR2 YYNGEE, per germline. The CDR3 loop is CASSPRGFSGANVLTF. As DNA, the CDR3 is TGTGCCAGCAGCCCCCGAGGATTCTCTGGGGCCAACGTCCTGACTTTC. The full variable domain, with the rest looked up from reference TRBV9 and TRBJ2-6, is DSGVTQTPKHLITATGQRVTLRCSPRSGDLSVYWYQQSLDQGLQFLIQYYNGEERAKGNILERFSAQQFPDLHSELNLSSLELGDSALYFCASSPRGFSGANVLTFGAGSRLTVL.

This clone occurred a few times. This chain connects TRBV10-2 to TRBJ1-5; D unresolved. Germline CDR1 is WSHSY and CDR2 is SAAADI. There are 13 residues in the CDR3. Trimming shortened V by 7 bases and J by 6 bases, and 13 bases separated the two germline ends. The CDR3 sequence is CASNMGPSQPQHF. The CDR3 DNA sequence: TGCGCCAGCAACATGGGCCCAAGTCAGCCCCAGCATTTT.

This clone came up a few times. The V and J genes are TRBV5-1 and TRBJ2-5; 11 bases are a match to TRBD2. The J segment lost 2 bases and the V segment lost 0 bases, leaving 3 bases of the junction unmatched. The CDR3 sequence is 16 residues long. CDR1 and CDR2 (germline): SGHRS, YFSETQ. The CDR3 sequence: CASSLAGTSGQETQYF. In DNA form, the CDR3 reads TGCGCCAGCAGCTTGGCCGGGACTAGCGGTCAAGAGACCCAGTACTTC.

CDR3 in amino acids: CASRAGGRPGELFF. Here the CDR3 DNA reads TGTGCCAGCAGAGCTGGCGGGAGGCCCGGGGAGCTGTTTTTT. The chain has TRBV28 and TRBJ2-2, with 8 bases fitting TRBD2. Trimming at V came to 6 bases and at J to 6 bases, leaving 6 bases not matched to a gene. The CDR3 sequence is 14 residues long. Looked up from germline, CDR1 is MDHEN and CDR2 is SYDVKM.

This chain connects TRBV28 to TRBJ2-5; 10 bases align to TRBD2. J gave up 5 bases and V 2 bases, and 17 bases lay outside the gene matches. The CDR3 loop spans 19 amino acids. Germline loops: CDR1 MDHEN, CDR2 SYDVKM. CDR3 in DNA: TGTGCCAGCAGTTTAGGTCTCAATAGCGGGAGGCCCAGGCGGGAGACCCAGTACTTC. The encoded protein is CASSLGLNSGRPRRETQYF.

The V call is TRBV6-2 or TRBV6-3, the J call TRBJ2-7; possibly TRBD1 for D (5 bases). From germline, CDR1 is MNHEY and CDR2 SVGEGT. The CDR3 extends over 15 amino acids. V lost 5 bases and J 3 bases, leaving 17 bases between the germline ends. The CDR3 DNA reads TGTGCCAGCAGTGTCGGCCGACAGTCGTACTACGAGCAGTACTTC. It encodes CASSVGRQSYYEQYF.

In this sample, this clone turned up a few times. The chain recombines TRBV7-9 with TRBJ1-1, with 7 bases that match TRBD1. Germline CDR1 reads SEHNR; CDR2 reads FQNEAQ (reference sequence). V lost 4 bases and J lost 11; bases outside the gene matches: 7. This CDR3 has 12 amino acids. The CDR3: CASSSQGVKAFF. CDR3 sequence (DNA): TGTGCCAGCAGCTCTCAGGGGGTGAAGGCTTTCTTT.

This chain joins TRBV29-1 and TRBJ2-7; possibly TRBD1 for D (6 bases). The CDR3 is 14 amino acids. Germline assignment: CDR1 SQVTM and CDR2 ANQGSEA. V was pared by 1 base and J by 2 bases, with 12 bases between. CDR3 in DNA: TGCAGCGTTGAAGGGTCGCAGGGGACCTACGAGCAGTACTTC. Translation gives CSVEGSQGTYEQYF.

The V call is TRBV7-2, the J call TRBJ1-3; maybe TRBD1 (5 bases). Trimming took off 1 base at V and 7 bases at J, with 11 bases between the two ends. The CDR3 length is 14 residues. Germline CDR1 is SGHTA and CDR2 is FQGNSA. This chain's CDR3 is CASSLVSGGNTIYF. As DNA, the CDR3 is TGTGCCAGCAGCTTAGTATCGGGGGGTAACACCATATATTTT.

This clone is a singleton in its sample. The chain combines TRBV5-6 with TRBJ2-2, with a weak D call TRBD1 (6 bases). Germline V gene sequence: CDR1 SGHDT, CDR2 YYEEEE. V shed 0 bases and J shed 3 bases, with 9 bases lying between them. This CDR3 is 15 amino acids long. The CDR3 region has the DNA TGTGCCAGCAGCTTGGGGCAGGGGTACACCGGGGAGCTGTTTTTT. Amino acids: CASSLGQGYTGELFF.

Here the CDR3 reads CASSEGRVPTDTQYF. The CDR3 nucleotides are TGTGCCAGCAGTGAAGGGCGGGTCCCCACAGATACGCAGTATTTT. The chain joins TRBV6-1 to TRBJ2-3, with D possibly being TRBD2 (5 bases). Germline CDR1 reads MNHNS; CDR2 reads SASEGT. There are 15 residues in the CDR3. With 1 base removed from V and 2 bases from J, the gap between germline ends came to 10 bases.

This clone was counted only a few times. The rearrangement uses TRBV7-2 and TRBJ1-4; no clear D. The germline V gene has CDR1 SGHTA and CDR2 FQGNSA. The length of the CDR3 is 14 residues. The germline V and J ends were trimmed by 5 bases and 8 bases, with 15 bases remaining between them. CDR3 DNA: TGTGCCAGCAGCCCGAGGTCTCCTGGCGAAAAACTGTTTTTT. It translates to CASSPRSPGEKLFF.

The chain combines TRBV2 with TRBJ2-3, with 7 bases matching TRBD1. V was clipped by 4 bases and J by 4 bases; unmatched bases: 14. This CDR3 contains 17 residues. Germline V CDR1 and CDR2: SNHLY, FYNNEI. The DNA of the CDR3 is TGTGCCAGCAGTGGCACGAGGACAGGCTCTGTTGCAGATACGCAGTATTTT. This encodes CASSGTRTGSVADTQYF.